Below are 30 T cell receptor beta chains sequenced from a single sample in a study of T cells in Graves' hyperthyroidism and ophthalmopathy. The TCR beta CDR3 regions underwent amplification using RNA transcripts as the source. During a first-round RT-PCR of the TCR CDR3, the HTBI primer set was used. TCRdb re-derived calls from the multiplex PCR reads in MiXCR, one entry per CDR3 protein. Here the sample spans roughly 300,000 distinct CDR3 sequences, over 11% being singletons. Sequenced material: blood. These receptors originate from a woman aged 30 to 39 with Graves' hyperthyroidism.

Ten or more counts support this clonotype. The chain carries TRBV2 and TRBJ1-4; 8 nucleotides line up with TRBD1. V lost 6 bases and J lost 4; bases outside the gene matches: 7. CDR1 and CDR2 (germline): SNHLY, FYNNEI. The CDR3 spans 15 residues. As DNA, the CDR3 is TGTGCCAGCAGCCGCGACAGGGGCCTTAATGAAAAACTGTTTTTT. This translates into CASSRDRGLNEKLFF. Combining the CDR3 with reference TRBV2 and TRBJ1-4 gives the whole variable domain EPEVTQTPSHQVTQMGQEVILRCVPISNHLYFYWYRQILGQKVEFLVSFYNNEISEKSEIFDDQFSVERPDGSNFTLKIRSTKLEDSAMYFCASSRDRGLNEKLFFGSGTQLSVL.

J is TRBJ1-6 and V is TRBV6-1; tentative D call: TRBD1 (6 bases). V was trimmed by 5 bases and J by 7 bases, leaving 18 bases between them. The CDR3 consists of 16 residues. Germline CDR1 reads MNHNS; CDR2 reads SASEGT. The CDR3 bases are TGTGCCAGCAGTTCGAGAGACAGGTCGAGGAATTCACCCCTCCACTTT. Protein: CASSSRDRSRNSPLHF.

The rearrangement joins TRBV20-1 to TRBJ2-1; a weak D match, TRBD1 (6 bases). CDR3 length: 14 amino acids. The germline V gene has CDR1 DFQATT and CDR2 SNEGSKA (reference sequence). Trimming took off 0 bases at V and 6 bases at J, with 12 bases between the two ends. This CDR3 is CSARDFRGSNEQFF. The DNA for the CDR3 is TGCAGTGCTAGAGATTTCAGGGGTTCCAATGAGCAGTTCTTC.

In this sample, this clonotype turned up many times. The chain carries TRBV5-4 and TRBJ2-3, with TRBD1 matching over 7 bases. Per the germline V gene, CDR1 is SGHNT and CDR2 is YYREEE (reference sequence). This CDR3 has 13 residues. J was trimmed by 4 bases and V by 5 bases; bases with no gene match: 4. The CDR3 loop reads CASRLQGADTQYF. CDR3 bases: TGTGCCAGCAGGTTGCAGGGGGCAGATACGCAGTATTTT.

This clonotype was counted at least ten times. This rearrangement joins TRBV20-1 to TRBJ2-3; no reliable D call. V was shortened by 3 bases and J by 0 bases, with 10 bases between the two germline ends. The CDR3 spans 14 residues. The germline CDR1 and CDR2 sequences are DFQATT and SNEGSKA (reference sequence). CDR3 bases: TGCAGTGCTAGGTTGAGATTCAGCACAGATACGCAGTATTTT. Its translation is CSARLRFSTDTQYF.

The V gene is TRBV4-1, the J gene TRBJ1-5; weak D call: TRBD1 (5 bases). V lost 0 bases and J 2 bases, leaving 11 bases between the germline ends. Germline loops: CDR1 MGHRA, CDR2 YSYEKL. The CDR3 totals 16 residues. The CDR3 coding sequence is TGCGCCAGCAGCCAAGACGAGGGAGGGGGCAATCAGCCCCAGCATTTT. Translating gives CASSQDEGGGNQPQHF.

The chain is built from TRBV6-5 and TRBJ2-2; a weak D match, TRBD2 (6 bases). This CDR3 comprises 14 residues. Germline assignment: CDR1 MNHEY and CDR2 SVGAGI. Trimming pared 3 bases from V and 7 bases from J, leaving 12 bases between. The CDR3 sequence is CASSYPAGSGELFF. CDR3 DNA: TGTGCCAGCAGTTATCCGGCCGGGAGCGGGGAGCTGTTTTTT.

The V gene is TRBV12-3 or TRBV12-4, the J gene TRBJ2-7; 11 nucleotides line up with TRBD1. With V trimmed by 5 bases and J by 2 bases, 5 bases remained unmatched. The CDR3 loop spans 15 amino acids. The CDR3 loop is CASSAPGQGAYEQYF. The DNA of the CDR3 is TGTGCCAGCAGTGCCCCGGGACAGGGGGCCTACGAGCAGTACTTC.

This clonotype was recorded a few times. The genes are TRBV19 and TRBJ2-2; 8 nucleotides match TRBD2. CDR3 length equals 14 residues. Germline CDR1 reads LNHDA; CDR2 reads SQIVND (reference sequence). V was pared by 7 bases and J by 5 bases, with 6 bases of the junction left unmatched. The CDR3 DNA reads TGTGCCAGTACGGGGGGGCGCGGAACCGGGGAGCTGTTTTTT. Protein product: CASTGGRGTGELFF. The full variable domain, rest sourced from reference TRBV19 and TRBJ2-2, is DGGITQSPKYLFRKEGQNVTLSCEQNLNHDAMYWYRQDPGQGLRLIYYSQIVNDFQKGDIAEGYSVSREKKESFPLTVTSAQKNPTAFYLCASTGGRGTGELFFGEGSRLTVL.

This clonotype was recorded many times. For the CDR3, the DNA is TGTGCCACCAGTTCATCCCGCAATGAGCAGTTCTTC. This sequence encodes CATSSSRNEQFF. This chain uses TRBV24-1 with TRBJ2-1; no clear D gene. The CDR3 is 12 amino acids. Germline V lookup: CDR1 KGHDR, CDR2 SFDVKD. Trimming left V 6 bases short and J 6 bases short, with 8 bases between.

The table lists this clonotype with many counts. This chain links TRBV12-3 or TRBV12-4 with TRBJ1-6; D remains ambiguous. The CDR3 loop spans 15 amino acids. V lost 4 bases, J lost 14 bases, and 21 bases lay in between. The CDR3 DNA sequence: TGTGCCAGCAGTTACAGTGACCGCCTTACGAGGACCCTCCACTTT. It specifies CASSYSDRLTRTLHF.

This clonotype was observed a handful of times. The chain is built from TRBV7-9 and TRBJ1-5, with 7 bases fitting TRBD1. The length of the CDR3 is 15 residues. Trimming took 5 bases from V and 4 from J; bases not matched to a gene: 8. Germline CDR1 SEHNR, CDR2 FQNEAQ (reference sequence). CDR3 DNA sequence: TGTGCCAGCAGCGCTACCGGGACAGCTAATCAGCCCCAGCATTTT. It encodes CASSATGTANQPQHF. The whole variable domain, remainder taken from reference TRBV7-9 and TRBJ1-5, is DTGVSQNPRHKITKRGQNVTFRCDPISEHNRLYWYRQTLGQGPEFLTYFQNEAQLEKSRLLSDRFSAERPKGSFSTLEIQRTEQGDSAMYLCASSATGTANQPQHFGDGTRLSIL.

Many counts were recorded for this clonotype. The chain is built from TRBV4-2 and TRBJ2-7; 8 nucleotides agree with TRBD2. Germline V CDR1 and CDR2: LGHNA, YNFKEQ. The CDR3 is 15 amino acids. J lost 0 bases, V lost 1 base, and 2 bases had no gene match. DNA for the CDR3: TGTGCCAGCAGCCAAGCCGGGACTAGCTCCTACGAGCAGTACTTC. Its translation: CASSQAGTSSYEQYF.

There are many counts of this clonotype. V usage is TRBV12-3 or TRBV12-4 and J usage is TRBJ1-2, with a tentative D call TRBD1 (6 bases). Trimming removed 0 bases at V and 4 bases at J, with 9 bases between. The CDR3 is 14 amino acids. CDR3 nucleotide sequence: TGTGCCAGCAGTTTAGCCGGGGGCGGCTATGGCTACACCTTC. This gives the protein CASSLAGGGYGYTF.

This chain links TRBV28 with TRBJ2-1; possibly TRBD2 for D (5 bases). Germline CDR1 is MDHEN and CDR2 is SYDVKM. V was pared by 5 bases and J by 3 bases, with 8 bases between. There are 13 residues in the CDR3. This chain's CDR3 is CASSRRDYNEQFF. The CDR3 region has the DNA TGTGCCAGCAGTCGACGGGACTACAATGAGCAGTTCTTC.

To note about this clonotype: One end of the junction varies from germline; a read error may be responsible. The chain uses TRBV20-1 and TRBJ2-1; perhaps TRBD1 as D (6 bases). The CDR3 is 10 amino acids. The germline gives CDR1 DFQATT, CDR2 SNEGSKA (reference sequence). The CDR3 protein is CSAGDNEPFF. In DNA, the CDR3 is TGCAGTGCGGGGGACAATGAGCCGTTCTTC.

DNA for the CDR3: TGCAGTGGTCGGCGGGAGGGTAAAGGCAATGAGCAGTTCTTC. Its protein product is CSGRREGKGNEQFF. The chain is built from TRBV20-1 and TRBJ2-1; 9 nucleotides match TRBD2. The CDR3 is made up of 14 amino acids. J lost 6 bases, V lost 7 bases, and 10 bases had no gene match. Germline values: CDR1 DFQATT, CDR2 SNEGSKA (reference sequence).

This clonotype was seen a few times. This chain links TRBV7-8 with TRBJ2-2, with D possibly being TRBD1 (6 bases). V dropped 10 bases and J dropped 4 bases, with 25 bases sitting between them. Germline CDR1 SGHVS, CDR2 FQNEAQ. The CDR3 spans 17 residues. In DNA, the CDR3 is TGTGCCATCCTCCTGCTCTCCGACAGGATACTCACCGGGGAGCTGTTTTTT. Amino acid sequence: CAILLLSDRILTGELFF.

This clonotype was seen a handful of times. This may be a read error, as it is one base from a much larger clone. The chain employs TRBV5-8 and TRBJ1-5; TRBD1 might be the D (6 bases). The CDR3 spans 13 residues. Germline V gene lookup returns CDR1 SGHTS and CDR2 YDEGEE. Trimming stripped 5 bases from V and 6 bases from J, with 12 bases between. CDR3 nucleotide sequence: TGTGCCAGCAGTGCAGGGGTTAGTCAGCCCCAGCATTTT. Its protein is CASSAGVSQPQHF.

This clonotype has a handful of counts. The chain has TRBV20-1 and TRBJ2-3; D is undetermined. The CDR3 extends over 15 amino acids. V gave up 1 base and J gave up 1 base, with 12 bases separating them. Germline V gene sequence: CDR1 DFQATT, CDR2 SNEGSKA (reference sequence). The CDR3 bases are TGCAGTGCTAGAGTGCTAGGTTCTGGCACAGATACGCAGTATTTT. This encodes CSARVLGSGTDTQYF.

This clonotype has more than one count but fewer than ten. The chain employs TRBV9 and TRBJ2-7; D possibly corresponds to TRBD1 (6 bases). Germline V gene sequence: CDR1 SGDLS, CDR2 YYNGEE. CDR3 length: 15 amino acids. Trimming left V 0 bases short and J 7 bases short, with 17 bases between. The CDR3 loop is CASSVEGDRDEEQYF. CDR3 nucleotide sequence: TGTGCCAGCAGCGTAGAGGGGGACCGCGACGAGGAGCAGTACTTC.

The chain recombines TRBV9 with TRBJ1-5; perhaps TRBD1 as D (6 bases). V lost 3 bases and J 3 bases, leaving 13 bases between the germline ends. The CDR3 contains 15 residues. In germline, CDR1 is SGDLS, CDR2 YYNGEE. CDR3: CASSAGQSLNQPQHF. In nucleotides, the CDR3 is TGTGCCAGCAGCGCCGGACAGTCTCTCAATCAGCCCCAGCATTTT.

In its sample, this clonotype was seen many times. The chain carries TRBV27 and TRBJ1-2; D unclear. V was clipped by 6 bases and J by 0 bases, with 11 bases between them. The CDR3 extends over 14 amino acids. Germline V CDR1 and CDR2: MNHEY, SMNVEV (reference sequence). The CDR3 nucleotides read TGTGCCAGCAGCGGATACGTATCTAACTATGGCTACACCTTC. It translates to CASSGYVSNYGYTF.

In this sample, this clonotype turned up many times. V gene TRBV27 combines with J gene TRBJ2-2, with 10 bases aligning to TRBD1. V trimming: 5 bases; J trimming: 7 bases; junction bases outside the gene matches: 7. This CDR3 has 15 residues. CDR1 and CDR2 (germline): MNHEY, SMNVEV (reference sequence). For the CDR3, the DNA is TGTGCCAGCAGTACCGGGACAGGGGTCCTCGGGGAGCTGTTTTTT. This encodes CASSTGTGVLGELFF.

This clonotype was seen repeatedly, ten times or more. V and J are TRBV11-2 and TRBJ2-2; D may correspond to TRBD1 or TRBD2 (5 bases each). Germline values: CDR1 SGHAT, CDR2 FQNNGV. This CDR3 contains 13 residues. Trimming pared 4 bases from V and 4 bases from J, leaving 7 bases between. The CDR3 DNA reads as TGTGCCAGCAGCTACGGGGCCACCGGGGAGCTGTTTTTT. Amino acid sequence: CASSYGATGELFF.

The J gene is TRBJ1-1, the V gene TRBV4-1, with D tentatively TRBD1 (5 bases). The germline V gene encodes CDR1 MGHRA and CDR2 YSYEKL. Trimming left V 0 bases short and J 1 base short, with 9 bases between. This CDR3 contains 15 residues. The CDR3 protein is CASSQEDQGNTEAFF. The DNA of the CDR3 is TGCGCCAGCAGCCAAGAGGATCAGGGGAACACTGAAGCTTTCTTT.

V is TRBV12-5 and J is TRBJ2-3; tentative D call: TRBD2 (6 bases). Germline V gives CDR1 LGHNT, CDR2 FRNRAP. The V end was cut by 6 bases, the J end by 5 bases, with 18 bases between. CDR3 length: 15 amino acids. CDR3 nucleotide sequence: TGTGCTAGTGGACTAAAACGGGGAGGAGTAGATACGCAGTATTTT. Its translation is CASGLKRGGVDTQYF. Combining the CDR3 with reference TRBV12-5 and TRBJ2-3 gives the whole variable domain DARVTQTPRHKVTEMGQEVTMRCQPILGHNTVFWYRQTMMQGLELLAYFRNRAPLDDSGMPKDRFSAEMPDATLATLKIQPSEPRDSAVYFCASGLKRGGVDTQYFGPGTRLTVL.

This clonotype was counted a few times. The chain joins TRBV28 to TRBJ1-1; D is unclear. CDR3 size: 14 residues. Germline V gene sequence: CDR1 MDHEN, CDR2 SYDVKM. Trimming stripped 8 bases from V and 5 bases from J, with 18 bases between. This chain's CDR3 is CASHPPGPATEAFF. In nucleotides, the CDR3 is TGTGCCAGCCACCCACCGGGTCCCGCAACTGAAGCTTTCTTT.

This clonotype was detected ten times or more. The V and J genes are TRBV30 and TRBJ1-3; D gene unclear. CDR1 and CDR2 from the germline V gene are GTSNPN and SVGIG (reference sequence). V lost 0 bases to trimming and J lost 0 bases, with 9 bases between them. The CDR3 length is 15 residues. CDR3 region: CAWSVWGISGNTIYF. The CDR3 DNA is TGTGCCTGGAGTGTCTGGGGAATCTCTGGAAACACCATATATTTT.

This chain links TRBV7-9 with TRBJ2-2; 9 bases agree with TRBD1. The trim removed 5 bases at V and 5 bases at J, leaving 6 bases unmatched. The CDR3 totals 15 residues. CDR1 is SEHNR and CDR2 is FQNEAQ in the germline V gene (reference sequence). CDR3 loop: CASSPGQGITGELFF. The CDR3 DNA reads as TGTGCCAGCAGCCCTGGACAGGGGATTACCGGGGAGCTGTTTTTT.